One sample yielded the 15 T cell receptor beta chains listed below, sequenced in a study of blood T cell repertoires in COVID-19. TCRdb's copy holds only in-frame clones and misses some; the assay was immunoSEQ multiplex PCR. The sample includes approximately 210,000 clones, about four fifths of them seen just once. The specimen sequenced was peripheral blood. These receptors were obtained from a woman between 45 and 65 years old with active or convalescent COVID-19.

This chain uses TRBV7-6 with TRBJ2-3; the match to TRBD2 covers 14 bases. This CDR3 is built from 18 residues. J was trimmed by 9 bases and V by 4 bases; bases with no gene match: 15. Germline assignment: CDR1 SGHVS and CDR2 FNYEAQ. CDR3 loop: CASSSGPGLAGGHGTQYF. DNA of the CDR3: TGTGCCAGCAGCTCCGGCCCCGGACTAGCGGGGGGCCATGGCACGCAGTATTTT.

The chain uses TRBV10-2 and TRBJ1-2; 10 positions match TRBD1. Germline CDR1 reads WSHSY; CDR2 reads SAAADI. The CDR3 totals 14 residues. V lost 2 bases and J lost 6; bases outside the gene matches: 3. In DNA form, the CDR3 reads TGCGCCAGCAGTGAGGGACAGGGGGGTAATGGCTACACCTTC. It codes for CASSEGQGGNGYTF.

The genes are TRBV28 and TRBJ1-1; no clear D. Trimming left V 2 bases short and J 5 bases short, with 18 bases between. CDR3 length: 16 residues. Germline CDR1 is MDHEN and CDR2 is SYDVKM. CDR3 nucleotides: TGTGCCAGCAGTTTAATTGTAACGGCCTCGGGGACTGAAGCTTTCTTT. It codes for CASSLIVTASGTEAFF.

This chain joins TRBV2 and TRBJ2-7; perhaps TRBD2 as D (6 bases). Deletions cut 7 bases from V and 6 bases from J, with 22 bases between. The CDR3 loop spans 15 amino acids. Germline CDR1 is SNHLY and CDR2 is FYNNEI. The DNA of the CDR3 is TGTGCCAGCAAAGGGGAGGCCAGGAGTAGGCGCGAGCAGTACTTC. Residues: CASKGEARSRREQYF.

This clone was recorded once. The rearrangement uses TRBV5-6 and TRBJ2-1; 11 bases align to TRBD2. Looked up from germline, CDR1 is SGHDT and CDR2 is YYEEEE. Germline trimming cut 3 bases from V and 5 bases from J; bases unmatched to any gene: 4. This CDR3 is 15 amino acids long. The chain's CDR3 is CASSSSSGRNNEQFF. In nucleotides, the CDR3 is TGTGCCAGCAGCTCGTCTAGCGGGAGGAACAATGAGCAGTTCTTC. The entire variable domain, with the rest obtained from reference TRBV5-6 and TRBJ2-1, is as follows: DAGVTQSPTHLIKTRGQQVTLRCSPKSGHDTVSWYQQALGQGPQFIFQYYEEEERQRGNFPDRFSGHQFPNYSSELNVNALLLGDSALYLCASSSSSGRNNEQFFGPGTRLTVL.

Here the CDR3 DNA reads TGTGCCAGCAGCTTGGGTCGAAAGCAGGGCATGAACACTGAAGCTTTCTTT. Amino acids: CASSLGRKQGMNTEAFF. The chain joins TRBV11-2 to TRBJ1-1; D is possibly TRBD1 (5 bases). Trimming pared 3 bases from V and 0 bases from J, leaving 17 bases between. CDR1 is SGHAT and CDR2 is FQNNGV in the germline V gene. The CDR3 sequence is 17 residues long.

The V and J genes are TRBV28 and TRBJ1-5; 8 nucleotides align to TRBD1. V lost 5 bases and J lost 12; bases outside the gene matches: 3. Germline V gene data show CDR1 as MDHEN and CDR2 as SYDVKM. The CDR3 is made up of 11 amino acids. The DNA for the CDR3 is TGTGCCAGCAGTCTGACAGGGGTCCAGCATTTT. This codes for CASSLTGVQHF.

The chain is built from TRBV6-2 or TRBV6-3 and TRBJ2-3, with D perhaps being TRBD1 or TRBD2 (5 bases each). Germline V lookup: CDR1 MNHEY, CDR2 SVGEGT. The CDR3 loop spans 13 amino acids. V was shortened by 6 bases and J by 5 bases, with 12 bases between the two germline ends. CDR3 sequence: CASSRGPIDTQYF. For the CDR3, the DNA is TGTGCCAGCAGCCGGGGCCCGATAGATACGCAGTATTTT.

This chain links TRBV28 with TRBJ1-5; 9 positions agree with TRBD1. The CDR3 is made up of 16 amino acids. Germline V gives CDR1 MDHEN, CDR2 SYDVKM. The junction had 7 bases not matched to a gene; V was cut back by 6 bases and J by 1 base. This CDR3 reads CASSSAGQGSNQPQHF. In DNA form, the CDR3 reads TGTGCCAGCAGCTCCGCAGGACAGGGGAGCAATCAGCCCCAGCATTTT.

J is TRBJ1-6 and V is TRBV6-5; unclear D gene. The germline gives CDR1 MNHEY, CDR2 SVGAGI. The length of the CDR3 is 13 residues. CDR3 sequence reads: CASQAQFNSPLHF. CDR3 sequence (DNA): TGTGCGAGTCAGGCACAGTTTAATTCACCCCTCCACTTT.

The chain recombines TRBV28 with TRBJ1-5; D gene uncertain. Germline loops: CDR1 MDHEN, CDR2 SYDVKM. The CDR3 contains 14 residues. V was trimmed by 2 bases and J by 2 bases, leaving 7 bases between them. The CDR3: CASSLIQGNQPQHF. The CDR3 region has the DNA TGTGCCAGCAGTTTAATCCAGGGCAATCAGCCCCAGCATTTT.

There are a few counts of this clone. The chain uses TRBV6-4 and TRBJ2-3; D may be TRBD1 (6 bases). This CDR3 is 13 amino acids long. Between the trimmed V and J ends, which lost 8 bases and 2 bases, there was a span of 11 bases. Germline assignment: CDR1 MRHNA and CDR2 SNTAGT. The CDR3 bases are TGTGCCAGCGGGGGCGCGGACACAGATACGCAGTATTTT. Translation gives CASGGADTDTQYF.

The V and J genes are TRBV5-5 and TRBJ1-5; 10 bases fit TRBD1. Unmatched junction bases numbered 5, after V lost 5 bases and J lost 0 bases. CDR1 SGHKS and CDR2 YYEKEE come from the germline V gene (reference sequence). The CDR3 has 16 amino acids. CDR3: CASRRTGGDSNQPQHF. For the CDR3, the DNA is TGTGCCAGCAGGAGGACAGGGGGGGATAGCAATCAGCCCCAGCATTTT.

The J gene is TRBJ2-7, the V gene TRBV28, with 9 bases matching TRBD1. This CDR3 is built from 16 residues. The V gene's germline CDR1 is MDHEN and CDR2 SYDVKM. Unmatched junction bases numbered 10, after V lost 5 bases and J lost 2 bases. Here the CDR3 reads CASSPTTGTGTYEQYF. As DNA, the CDR3 is TGTGCCAGCAGTCCCACCACCGGGACAGGGACCTACGAGCAGTACTTC.

This clone was counted only a few times. V and J are TRBV2 and TRBJ2-4; 7 bases agree with TRBD2. J lost 9 bases, V lost 9 bases, and 8 bases had no gene match. CDR3 size: 12 residues. From germline, CDR1 is SNHLY and CDR2 FYNNEI. CDR3 nucleotides: TGTGCCAGTACGAGCGGGGCCGGCATTCAGTACTTC. Protein sequence: CASTSGAGIQYF.